This TCR beta chain was sequenced for a study of blood T cell repertoires in COVID-19. This clone was recorded once. V was pared by 6 bases and J by 6 bases, with 3 bases of the junction left unmatched. The germline V gene encodes CDR1 SNHLY and CDR2 FYNNEI. The CDR3 has 13 amino acids. Sequencing was performed with immunoSEQ multiplex PCR; in TCRdb, only in-frame clones are kept and a portion is missing. This sample has about 180,000 clones, with roughly nine tenths found just once. This TCR was sampled from a woman between 25 and 40 years old with active or convalescent COVID-19. The sequenced sample was peripheral blood. The V gene is TRBV2, the J gene TRBJ1-5; 9 positions agree with TRBD1. CDR3 sequence: CASRDRGVQPQHF. In DNA form, the CDR3 reads TGTGCCAGCAGGGACAGGGGAGTTCAGCCCCAGCATTTT. Filled out from reference TRBV2 and TRBJ1-5, the complete variable domain reads EPEVTQTPSHQVTQMGQEVILRCVPISNHLYFYWYRQILGQKVEFLVSFYNNEISEKSEIFDDQFSVERPDGSNFTLKIRSTKLEDSAMYFCASRDRGVQPQHFGDGTRLSIL.